Reported below is one T cell receptor beta chain. Its specificity is not known. The CDR3 runs 14 residues. V was pared by 3 bases and J by 2 bases, with 11 bases between. Germline values: CDR1 LGHNA, CDR2 YNFKEQ. This record belongs to a study of Ad26.COV2.S vaccination and SARS-CoV-2 variants. Treatment indicated: about 20 received Ad26.COV2.S at low or high dose, single or two shots; about 5 received placebo; per-sample allocation not given. Specimen acquisition occurred on day 63 following the initial vaccine or placebo injection. Ad26 vector vaccine expressed Wuhan-strain SARS-CoV-2 spike. Study-level points and caveats: Vaccine recipients showed a spike-specific TCR breadth that was higher than in placebo recipients. Vaccine and placebo recipients had similar non-spike TCR breadth. CD8+ and CD4+ T cells specific for spike reportedly responded with substantial breadth after vaccination.

Produced via immunoSEQ multiplex PCR; TCRdb's table is partial and in-frame only. The table records a few hundred thousand clones, roughly 80% of them present only once. The rearrangement links TRBV4-2 to TRBJ2-7, with D unclear. The material was peripheral blood, obtained in a trial of Ad26.COV2.S vaccine versus placebo. This TCR was recovered from a person between 18 and 60 years old who received the Ad26.COV2.S COVID-19 vaccine or a placebo. CDR3: CASSHGRGAYEQYF. CDR3 nucleotide sequence: TGTGCCAGCAGCCATGGTCGTGGGGCCTACGAGCAGTACTTC.